The 10 T cell receptor beta chains presented below share a single source sample, sequenced in a study of blood T cell repertoires in COVID-19 (dated by TCRdb to the early 2020s). Library preparation employed the immunoSEQ multiplex PCR assay. What TCRdb holds here is the immuneACCESS table cut down to in-frame rearrangements. Part of the clones is not present; checked against another copy, under half of the missing clones reflect an unresolved V gene, and the others are unexplained. This sample has about 250,000 clones in its table, and around 83% of those were observed once. The top ten constitute approximately 1.5% of the sample. The sequenced sample consisted of peripheral blood. These TCRs come from a woman aged 40 to 55 who had recovered from COVID-19.

The chain is built from TRBV5-1 and TRBJ1-6, with no clear D. The CDR3 totals 14 residues. V lost 2 bases and J lost 5, with 8 bases in between. Germline lookup yields CDR1 SGHRS and CDR2 YFSETQ. In DNA, the CDR3 is TGCGCCAGCAGCTTCGAGGCAGATAATTCACCCCTCCACTTT. Residues: CASSFEADNSPLHF.

The chain joins TRBV6-5 to TRBJ2-3; the match to TRBD1 covers 7 bases. From germline, CDR1 is MNHEY and CDR2 SVGAGI. The CDR3 loop spans 15 amino acids. V lost 6 bases and J lost 2; bases outside the gene matches: 8. The CDR3 DNA sequence: TGTGCCAGCAGGCCGGGACAGCACTCCACAGATACGCAGTATTTT. Encoded protein: CASRPGQHSTDTQYF.

This chain uses TRBV24-1 with TRBJ2-7; 8 nucleotides line up with TRBD1. V was clipped by 4 bases and J by 2 bases; unmatched bases: 9. This CDR3 has 16 residues. Germline loops: CDR1 KGHDR, CDR2 SFDVKD. The CDR3: CATSDVGRTGTYEQYF. DNA of the CDR3: TGTGCCACCAGTGACGTGGGGAGGACAGGGACCTACGAGCAGTACTTC.

The V call is TRBV10-3, the J call TRBJ1-1; TRBD1 matches 7 bases. Germline-derived CDR1 and CDR2 are ENHRY and SYGVKD. V lost 0 bases and J lost 5; bases outside the gene matches: 6. This CDR3 contains 15 residues. CDR3: CAISESIGGGTEAFF. The CDR3 bases are TGTGCCATCAGTGAGTCGATAGGGGGCGGGACTGAAGCTTTCTTT.

This clone was seen just once. V usage is TRBV28 and J usage is TRBJ2-5; D possibly corresponds to TRBD1 (5 bases). The germline gives CDR1 MDHEN, CDR2 SYDVKM. The CDR3 consists of 15 residues. V was trimmed by 0 bases and J by 3 bases, leaving 11 bases between them. Here the CDR3 reads CASSLWTAGKETQYF. Written as DNA, the CDR3 is TGTGCCAGCAGTTTATGGACAGCAGGGAAAGAGACCCAGTACTTC.

The chain has TRBV6-6 and TRBJ2-3; D possibly corresponds to TRBD1 (6 bases). Germline V gene data show CDR1 as MNHNY and CDR2 as SVGAGI (reference sequence). The CDR3 covers 16 residues. V shed 6 bases and J shed 2 bases, with 18 bases lying between them. CDR3 in amino acids: CASRDSTLRLTDTQYF. The CDR3, as DNA: TGTGCCAGCAGGGACAGTACCCTTCGTCTCACAGATACGCAGTATTTT.

V and J are TRBV19 and TRBJ2-7; tentatively, D is TRBD2 (6 bases). This CDR3 contains 13 residues. Trimming cost V 6 bases and J 3 bases, with 12 bases left between them. In germline, CDR1 is LNHDA, CDR2 SQIVND (reference sequence). This CDR3 is CASRGGTDYEQYF. The DNA for the CDR3 is TGTGCCAGTAGAGGAGGGACGGACTACGAGCAGTACTTC.

The J gene is TRBJ1-2, the V gene TRBV6-5; D perhaps matches TRBD1 (6 bases). The CDR3 extends over 13 amino acids. With 11 bases removed from V and 3 bases from J, the gap between germline ends came to 16 bases. Germline CDR1 reads MNHEY; CDR2 reads SVGAGI. The CDR3 bases are TGTGCCGACAGTCCGGGGGGCGACTATGGCTACACCTTC. This translates into CADSPGGDYGYTF.

CDR3 sequence reads: CASSPQRTNTGELFF. The CDR3 region has the DNA TGTGCCAGCTCACCCCAGCGGACGAACACCGGGGAGCTGTTTTTT. V is TRBV18 and J is TRBJ2-2; the D gene is possibly TRBD2 (5 bases). Germline loops: CDR1 KGHSH, CDR2 LQKENI. V lost 3 bases and J lost 0, with 8 bases in between. This CDR3 contains 15 residues. Drawing the rest from reference TRBV18 and TRBJ2-2, the complete variable domain is NAGVMQNPRHLVRRRGQEARLRCSPMKGHSHVYWYRQLPEEGLKFMVYLQKENIIDESGMPKERFSAEFPKEGPSILRIQQVVRGDSAAYFCASSPQRTNTGELFFGEGSRLTVL.

The genes are TRBV2 and TRBJ1-2; tentatively, D is TRBD1 (5 bases). The V and J ends lost 6 bases and 4 bases respectively, with 9 bases between them. Looked up from germline, CDR1 is SNHLY and CDR2 is FYNNEI. There are 12 residues in the CDR3. The CDR3 DNA reads TGTGCCAGCAGGAGCAGGGCCTATGGCTACACCTTC. This codes for CASRSRAYGYTF.